Shown below are 3 T cell receptor beta chains from a single sample sequenced in a study of blood T cell repertoires in COVID-19. The table came from immunoSEQ multiplex PCR; TCRdb's copy has only in-frame clones and leaves some out. The repertoire consists of around 150,000 clones, with approximately 92% occurring once and the leading ten covering around 4.6%. Sequenced sample: peripheral blood. Receptors originate from a woman aged 45-59 years with acute or convalescent COVID-19.

The chain employs TRBV18 and TRBJ2-3; TRBD2 matches at 9 bases. V was clipped by 2 bases and J by 4 bases; unmatched bases: 7. The length of the CDR3 is 16 residues. Germline values: CDR1 KGHSH, CDR2 LQKENI. The CDR3 spells CASSPTLAGWADTQYF. CDR3 nucleotide sequence: TGTGCCAGCTCACCAACGCTAGCGGGGTGGGCAGATACGCAGTATTTT. The full variable domain, with the rest looked up from reference TRBV18 and TRBJ2-3, is NAGVMQNPRHLVRRRGQEARLRCSPMKGHSHVYWYRQLPEEGLKFMVYLQKENIIDESGMPKERFSAEFPKEGPSILRIQQVVRGDSAAYFCASSPTLAGWADTQYFGPGTRLTVL.

This clone was seen a single time. The V call is TRBV28, the J call TRBJ1-4; 10 bases match TRBD1. The CDR3 sequence is 15 residues long. The germline CDR1 and CDR2 sequences are MDHEN and SYDVKM. V shed 6 bases, J shed 8 bases, and the junction held 9 bases outside the gene matches. The CDR3 nucleotides are TGTGCCAGCAGACGTCGGACAGGGGGGCGGGAAAAACTGTTTTTT. Amino acids: CASRRRTGGREKLFF. The full variable domain, its missing parts supplied by reference TRBV28 and TRBJ1-4, is DVKVTQSSRYLVKRTGEKVFLECVQDMDHENMFWYRQDPGLGLRLIYFSYDVKMKEKGDIPEGYSVSREKKERFSLILESASTNQTSMYLCASRRRTGGREKLFFGSGTQLSVL.

This chain links TRBV15 with TRBJ1-1, with 7 bases aligning to TRBD1. V gave up 0 bases and J gave up 4 bases; unmatched junction bases: 8. The CDR3 contains 16 residues. Germline CDR1 and CDR2: LNHNV and YYDKDF (reference sequence). In DNA, the CDR3 is TGTGCCACCAGCAGAGATAGACAGGGAGAAGGCACTGAAGCTTTCTTT. Its protein is CATSRDRQGEGTEAFF. The variable domain in full, completed from reference TRBV15 and TRBJ1-1, reads DAMVIQNPRYQVTQFGKPVTLSCSQTLNHNVMYWYQQKSSQAPKLLFHYYDKDFNNEADTPDNFQSRRPNTSFCFLDIRSPGLGDTAMYLCATSRDRQGEGTEAFFGQGTRLTVV.